This TCR beta chain was identified during a study of T-cell reconstitution after alpha-beta-depleted transplantation in children (dated by TCRdb to about 2016). Broadly, across the study: Using TCR repertoire profiling, the study quantitatively followed how T-cell immune reconstitution unfolded in children after TCRalphabeta/CD19-depleted allogeneic hematopoietic cell transplantation. Overall study outcomes, separate from this receptor: The apparently early alphabetaT-cell count recovery about two months after transplant was reportedly dependent on only several hundred rapidly expanded clones derived from non-depleted graft cells. In some patients, high TCRbeta diversity at day 60 was attributed to recipient T cells and intrathymic progenitors that had survived conditioning. Hyperexpanded clone frequencies declined over subsequent months; after one year, T-cell counts and TCRbeta diversity were mostly attributed to newly produced T cells.

What the treatment or condition label conveys for this sample: allogeneic hematopoietic cell transplantation with graft depleted of TCRalphabeta T cells and CD19 B cells. The children who served as transplant recipients had been given grafts of TCRalphabeta/CD19-depleted allogeneic hematopoietic cells. Clipping removes 4 bases from V and 7 bases from J, with 8 as the unmatched junction base count. From a lookup of the germline V gene, CDR1 and CDR2 are SGHRS and YFSETQ. The CDR3 spans 15 residues, from the cysteine through the phenylalanine. The retained sequence is limited to the CDR3, 45 bases, with the frame set at the first base. This clonotype is a singleton in its sample. What this receptor recognizes is not known. It has no much larger one-base neighbor in the sample; base qualities were not kept. Just one read gives weak support. The library was prepared using PCR. These reads were obtained on an Illumina HiSeq 2500. TCR libraries were prepared with molecular barcoding, using unique molecular identifiers to normalize TCRbeta repertoire quantification. TCRdb reanalyzed the raw reads on its own, using fastp at Q25 for trimming and MiXCR for clone calling, and kept in-frame beta chains. Identical CDR3 protein sequences are pooled into one entry, listed with their most common genes and DNA. The sample table lists a few hundred thousand distinct CDR3 sequences, around 46% of them with a count of one. 27% of the sample rests with the top ten.

The sequencing used PBMCs, collected before TCRalphabeta/CD19-depleted stem cell transplant. The chain links TRBV5-1 with TRBJ2-1, with TRBD2 matching 10 junction bases. This TCR derives from a girl aged 2-10 years with aplastic anemia, due to receive a stem cell transplant. The DNA sequence is as follows: TGCGCCAGCAGCCTCGGACTAGCGGAGTGGAATGAGCAGTTCTTC. Translated, it gives CASSLGLAEWNEQFF.